This TCR beta chain was identified in a study of T cells in Graves' hyperthyroidism and ophthalmopathy. Looked up from germline, CDR1 is MGHDK and CDR2 is SYGVNS. V was trimmed by 2 bases and J by 4 bases, leaving 14 bases between them. This CDR3 comprises 16 residues. Regions amplified from RNA transcripts were the TCR beta CDR3 regions. First-round RT-PCR targeting the TCR CDR3 was performed with the HTBI primer set. MiXCR, applied by TCRdb to the multiplex PCR reads, yields one record per CDR3 protein. The sample contains over 650,000 distinct CDR3 sequences, about 45% of which appear only once. The rearrangement joins TRBV25-1 to TRBJ1-4, with TRBD1 as a possible D gene (5 bases). The sequencing input was peripheral blood or thyroid tissue (not recorded which). This receptor was taken from an adult man with Graves' disease, either hyperthyroidism or ophthalmopathy (not recorded which). The DNA for the CDR3 is TGTGCCAGCAGTGAACGGGTCGGGACGGGTAATGAAAAACTGTTTTTT. Encoded protein: CASSERVGTGNEKLFF.